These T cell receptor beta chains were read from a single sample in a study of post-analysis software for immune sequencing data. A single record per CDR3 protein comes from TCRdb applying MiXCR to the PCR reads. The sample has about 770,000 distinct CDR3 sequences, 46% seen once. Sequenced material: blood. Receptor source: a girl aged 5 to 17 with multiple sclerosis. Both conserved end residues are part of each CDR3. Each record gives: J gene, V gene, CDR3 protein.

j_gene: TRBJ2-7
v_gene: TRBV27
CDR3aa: CASSPLGDSYEQYF

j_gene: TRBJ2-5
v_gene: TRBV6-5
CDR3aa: CASSDSGTEGETQYF

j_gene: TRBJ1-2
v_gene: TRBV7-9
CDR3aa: CASSTGTGGDGYTF

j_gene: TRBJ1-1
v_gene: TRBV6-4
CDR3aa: CASHSGLSNTEAFF

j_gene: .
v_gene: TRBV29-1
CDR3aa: CSARGGDGYEQYF

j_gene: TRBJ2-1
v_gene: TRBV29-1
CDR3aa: CSVAPGQAEVAQFF

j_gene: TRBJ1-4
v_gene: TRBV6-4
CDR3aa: CASSEAPGTGSEKLFF

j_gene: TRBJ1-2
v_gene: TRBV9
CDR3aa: CASGGDGYTF

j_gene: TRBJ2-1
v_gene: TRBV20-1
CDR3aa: CSANGRAGVNNEQFF

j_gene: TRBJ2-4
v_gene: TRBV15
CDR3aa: CATSRSYRSLAKNIQYF